Presented here are 27 T cell receptor beta chains from one specimen sequenced in a study of blood T cell repertoires in COVID-19. Data came from immunoSEQ multiplex PCR; TCRdb stores just in-frame clones and leaves some out. The sample includes 25,000 to 35,000 clones, roughly 82% of them seen just once. Material for sequencing was peripheral blood. The origin of the receptors is a human donor in a cohort sampled during active COVID-19.

The rearrangement joins TRBV7-9 to TRBJ1-2, with no clear D. The CDR3 covers 13 residues. V was pared by 5 bases and J by 4 bases, with 11 bases between. Germline CDR1 reads SEHNR; CDR2 reads FQNEAQ (reference sequence). The CDR3 DNA is TGTGCCAGCAGCCACCGGTTGGTCTATGGCTACACCTTC. As protein: CASSHRLVYGYTF.

V usage is TRBV27 and J usage is TRBJ1-1; D is unresolved. The length of the CDR3 is 14 residues. Deletions cut 8 bases from V and 2 bases from J, with 15 bases between. Germline loops: CDR1 MNHEY, CDR2 SMNVEV (reference sequence). The CDR3 DNA follows: TGTGCCAGCGGCCCAACAGAACTCAACACTGAAGCTTTCTTT. Translation: CASGPTELNTEAFF.

The V and J genes are TRBV5-4 and TRBJ2-1; a weak D match, TRBD2 (5 bases). Germline CDR1 reads SGHNT; CDR2 reads YYREEE (reference sequence). The ends were cut back, 3 bases at V and 1 base at J, with 11 bases in the middle. The CDR3 is 15 residues long. The CDR3 region has the DNA TGTGCCAGCAGCTCCACCGGCGGGTCCTACAATGAGCAGTTCTTC. It codes for CASSSTGGSYNEQFF.

CDR3 loop: CASSSTGRANEKLFF. DNA of the CDR3: TGTGCCAGCAGTTCTACAGGGCGGGCTAATGAAAAACTGTTTTTT. This chain uses TRBV27 with TRBJ1-4; weak D call: TRBD1 (6 bases). The CDR3 is 15 amino acids. Germline values: CDR1 MNHEY, CDR2 SMNVEV (reference sequence). The germline V and J ends were trimmed by 4 bases and 3 bases, with 12 bases remaining between them.

This rearrangement joins TRBV11-2 to TRBJ2-5, with 7 nucleotides matching TRBD1. V lost 5 bases and J lost 2; bases outside the gene matches: 8. CDR3 length: 15 residues. CDR1 and CDR2 (germline): SGHAT, FQNNGV. The CDR3: CASSPQTGQQETQYF. CDR3 DNA: TGTGCCAGCAGCCCGCAGACAGGGCAGCAAGAGACCCAGTACTTC.

This clone was observed once. V usage is TRBV6-2 or TRBV6-3 and J usage is TRBJ2-3, with TRBD1 matching 8 bases. The CDR3 spans 16 residues. Germline V gene lookup returns CDR1 MNHEY and CDR2 SVGEGT. The V and J ends lost 6 bases and 6 bases, in that order; junction bases with no gene match: 14. The CDR3 nucleotides are TGTGCCAGCAGCCCTATTCGGACAGGGATGACGGATACGCAGTATTTT. It encodes CASSPIRTGMTDTQYF.

The genes are TRBV10-3 and TRBJ2-1, with 11 bases identical to TRBD2. This CDR3 contains 16 residues. Germline assignment: CDR1 ENHRY and CDR2 SYGVKD. With V trimmed by 6 bases and J by 4 bases, 8 bases remained unmatched. CDR3 DNA sequence: TGTGCCATCAGGCCCTCTACTAGCGGGGGTTACAATGAGCAGTTCTTC. Protein product: CAIRPSTSGGYNEQFF.

This sequence joins TRBV4-1 and TRBJ1-1, with a weak D call TRBD1 (5 bases). Germline assignment: CDR1 MGHRA and CDR2 YSYEKL. The V end was cut by 5 bases, the J end by 3 bases, with 13 bases between. CDR3 length: 14 amino acids. CDR3 amino acids: CASSTHRGDTEAFF. The CDR3 nucleotides are TGCGCCAGCAGCACCCACCGGGGGGACACTGAAGCTTTCTTT.

The chain couples TRBV6-1 to TRBJ1-4, with 10 bases that match TRBD1. Per germline, CDR1 MNHNS and CDR2 SASEGT. This CDR3 comprises 16 residues. After removal of 1 base from V and 8 bases from J, the junction contained 7 bases not matched to a gene. The CDR3 sequence: CASSEGWGQGNEKLFF. The CDR3 DNA is TGTGCCAGCAGTGAAGGGTGGGGACAGGGGAACGAAAAACTGTTTTTT.

This chain links TRBV10-3 with TRBJ1-4; D not resolved. Germline CDR1 is ENHRY and CDR2 is SYGVKD. This CDR3 spans 13 amino acids. V lost 11 bases and J 4 bases, leaving 14 bases between the germline ends. The CDR3 DNA reads TGTGCCGTCCGAGCAGGTCTTAATGAAAAACTGTTTTTT. Translated, it gives CAVRAGLNEKLFF.

The V and J genes are TRBV18 and TRBJ2-3, with TRBD2 identical over 12 bases. CDR3 length equals 18 residues. Germline V gives CDR1 KGHSH, CDR2 LQKENI. The ends lost 6 bases at V and 4 bases at J; junction bases unmatched: 14. The CDR3 loop reads CASSPPGLAGGPPDTQYF. The CDR3 DNA reads TGTGCCAGCTCCCCCCCGGGGCTAGCGGGGGGGCCGCCAGATACGCAGTATTTT.

This chain uses TRBV18 with TRBJ1-1; perhaps TRBD1 as D (6 bases). The ends were cut back, 4 bases at V and 3 bases at J, with 12 bases in the middle. Germline CDR1 and CDR2: KGHSH and LQKENI. The CDR3 covers 14 residues. The CDR3 nucleotides read TGTGCCAGCTCACAGGACAGATTAGACACTGAAGCTTTCTTT. Translated: CASSQDRLDTEAFF. The variable domain in full, with the rest retrieved from reference TRBV18 and TRBJ1-1, is NAGVMQNPRHLVRRRGQEARLRCSPMKGHSHVYWYRQLPEEGLKFMVYLQKENIIDESGMPKERFSAEFPKEGPSILRIQQVVRGDSAAYFCASSQDRLDTEAFFGQGTRLTVV.

This clone was counted only a few times. The chain couples TRBV27 to TRBJ2-2, with 7 positions matching TRBD2. V shed 5 bases and J 2 bases; nucleotides not matched to a gene: 5. This CDR3 is 15 amino acids long. Germline assignment: CDR1 MNHEY and CDR2 SMNVEV (reference sequence). The CDR3 sequence: CASSPRGGNTGELFF. For the CDR3, the DNA is TGTGCCAGCAGTCCCCGCGGGGGTAACACCGGGGAGCTGTTTTTT.

The rearrangement links TRBV9 to TRBJ1-2, with a tentative D call TRBD1 (6 bases). V shed 0 bases and J shed 6 bases, with 12 bases lying between them. Per germline, CDR1 SGDLS and CDR2 YYNGEE. This CDR3 has 14 amino acids. The CDR3 coding sequence is TGTGCCAGCAGCGTAGAGGCAGGGGCAGATGGCTACACCTTC. It is translated as CASSVEAGADGYTF.

This chain connects TRBV3-1 (or the pseudogene TRBV3-2) to TRBJ2-6; D possibly corresponds to TRBD1 (5 bases). Trimming took off 4 bases at V and 0 bases at J, with 7 bases between the two ends. CDR3 length: 15 amino acids. Germline CDR1 is LGHDT and CDR2 is YNNKEL (reference sequence). The CDR3 coding sequence is TGTGCCAGCAGCCCCGACAGCTCTGGGGCCAACGTCCTGACTTTC. It is translated as CASSPDSSGANVLTF.

The V and J genes are TRBV6-5 and TRBJ1-4; D perhaps matches TRBD1 (5 bases). The germline CDR1 and CDR2 sequences are MNHEY and SVGAGI. This CDR3 spans 13 amino acids. The V end lost 10 bases, the J end lost 6 bases, and 15 bases lay between the germline ends. The CDR3 region has the DNA TGTGCCACGGTGGGGACGGGAGATGAAAAACTGTTTTTT. Encoded protein: CATVGTGDEKLFF.

The V call is TRBV30, the J call TRBJ2-1, with TRBD2 matching 8 bases. Trimming took 0 bases from V and 4 from J; bases not matched to a gene: 8. There are 16 residues in the CDR3. Germline V CDR1 and CDR2: GTSNPN, SVGIG (reference sequence). The CDR3 sequence is CAWSVRGGRIYNEQFF. The CDR3 region has the DNA TGTGCCTGGAGTGTACGCGGGGGGCGAATATACAATGAGCAGTTCTTC.

The gene calls are TRBV29-1 and TRBJ1-1, with D maybe TRBD1 (5 bases). The CDR3 runs 11 residues. The germline CDR1 and CDR2 sequences are SQVTM and ANQGSEA. The V end was cut by 8 bases, the J end by 4 bases, with 11 bases between. CDR3 nucleotide sequence: TGCAGCTGGGGACTGGGCACTGAAGCTTTCTTT. Its translation is CSWGLGTEAFF. Drawing the rest from reference TRBV29-1 and TRBJ1-1, the complete variable domain is SAVISQKPSRDICQRGTSLTIQCQVDSQVTMMFWYRQQPGQSLTLIATANQGSEATYESGFVIDKFPISRPNLTFSTLTVSNMSPEDSSIYLCSWGLGTEAFFGQGTRLTVV.

The chain is built from TRBV6-5 and TRBJ2-7; TRBD2 agrees at 8 bases. There are 15 residues in the CDR3. CDR1 and CDR2 (germline): MNHEY, SVGAGI. With V trimmed by 5 bases and J by 3 bases, 9 bases remained unmatched. The CDR3 DNA follows: TGTGCCAGCAGTCGCCGGGGGGGGGAGATCTACGAGCAGTACTTC. It encodes CASSRRGGEIYEQYF.

This clone was seen once. V and J are TRBV5-1 and TRBJ2-7; D might be TRBD2 (5 bases). The CDR3 runs to 13 residues. The germline V and J ends were trimmed by 4 bases and 6 bases, with 14 bases remaining between them. Germline V CDR1 and CDR2: SGHRS, YFSETQ. DNA for the CDR3: TGCGCCAGCAGCGCGTCCCCTGGAGGCGAGCAGTACTTC. Its protein is CASSASPGGEQYF. The full variable domain, rest sourced from reference TRBV5-1 and TRBJ2-7, is KAGVTQTPRYLIKTRGQQVTLSCSPISGHRSVSWYQQTPGQGLQFLFEYFSETQRNKGNFPGRFSGRQFSNSRSEMNVSTLELGDSALYLCASSASPGGEQYFGPGTRLTVT.

This clone was detected a few times. This chain's CDR3 is CASSPMTGGTEAFF. The CDR3 DNA reads TGTGCCAGCAGCCCAATGACAGGGGGGACTGAAGCTTTCTTT. The rearrangement links TRBV3-1 (or the pseudogene TRBV3-2) to TRBJ1-1, with TRBD1 identical over 9 bases. J was trimmed by 5 bases and V by 4 bases; bases with no gene match: 5. Germline assignment: CDR1 LGHDT and CDR2 YNNKEL (reference sequence). CDR3 length: 14 amino acids.

The chain couples TRBV19 to TRBJ1-4; D is possibly TRBD1 (6 bases). The germline V gene encodes CDR1 LNHDA and CDR2 SQIVND (reference sequence). This CDR3 is built from 15 residues. V lost 3 bases and J lost 8, with 16 bases in between. CDR3 nucleotides: TGTGCCAGTAGTATGAGGGGGAGCTATTACGAAAAACTGTTTTTT. Amino acid sequence: CASSMRGSYYEKLFF.

The chain combines TRBV27 with TRBJ1-2; 9 nucleotides agree with TRBD1. This CDR3 is 16 amino acids long. Germline assignment: CDR1 MNHEY and CDR2 SMNVEV (reference sequence). The V and J ends lost 6 bases and 1 base, in that order; junction bases with no gene match: 9. This chain's CDR3 is CASSPGQGSLNYGYTF. The CDR3 DNA follows: TGTGCCAGCAGCCCGGGACAGGGCTCGCTTAACTATGGCTACACCTTC.

This sequence joins TRBV6-5 and TRBJ1-4, with D uncertain. The germline V gene encodes CDR1 MNHEY and CDR2 SVGAGI. The germline V and J ends were trimmed by 5 bases and 6 bases, with 13 bases remaining between them. The CDR3 sequence is 14 residues long. The CDR3 loop is CASSRTARDEKLFF. CDR3 nucleotide sequence: TGTGCCAGCAGTCGGACCGCGAGGGATGAAAAACTGTTTTTT.

The CDR3 nucleotides read TGCGCCAGCAGCTTGGCGGGGTCCTACAATGAGCAGTTCTTC. Residues: CASSLAGSYNEQFF. The chain uses TRBV5-1 and TRBJ2-1; D is possibly TRBD2 (5 bases). CDR3 length: 14 residues. Germline V gene lookup returns CDR1 SGHRS and CDR2 YFSETQ. V dropped 0 bases and J dropped 1 base, with 5 bases sitting between them.

This clone was seen just once. The CDR3 DNA is TGTGCCAGCAGCTTAGGGACAGGGATGAGGAGGAATTCACCCCTCCACTTT. Its translation: CASSLGTGMRRNSPLHF. V and J are TRBV7-6 and TRBJ1-6, with 8 bases lining up with TRBD1. The germline gives CDR1 SGHVS, CDR2 FNYEAQ. The V and J ends lost 1 base and 7 bases, in that order; junction bases with no gene match: 9. This CDR3 contains 17 residues.

The gene calls are TRBV7-9 and TRBJ1-2; D ambiguous. The V end lost 6 bases, the J end lost 2 bases, and 10 bases lay between the germline ends. This CDR3 comprises 13 residues. Per the germline V gene, CDR1 is SEHNR and CDR2 is FQNEAQ (reference sequence). Written as DNA, the CDR3 is TGTGCCAGCAGGGCCGGGGTGAACTATGGCTACACCTTC. Encoded protein: CASRAGVNYGYTF.